The rows below give T cell receptor beta chains drawn from one sample of a study of CD8+CD57+ T cells in acquired aplastic anemia. Each CDR3 protein is one row after TCRdb ran MiXCR on the reads. The data show some 210,000 distinct CDR3 sequences, approximately 60% seen once. The sequenced sample consisted of sorted CD4+, CD8+, or CD8+CD57+ T cells (not recorded which) from PBMCs. The receptor source for this set is a human donor in good health. Both conserved end residues are part of each CDR3.

j_call: TRBJ2-5; v_call: TRBV7-3; cdr3_aa: CASSLMAGETQYF
j_call: TRBJ2-7; v_call: TRBV15; cdr3_aa: CATSAVWGGYEQYF
j_call: TRBJ2-7; v_call: TRBV15; cdr3_aa: CATSSGTGYEQYF
j_call: TRBJ2-7; v_call: TRBV3-1; cdr3_aa: CASRKAGGPYEQYF
j_call: -; v_call: TRBV13; cdr3_aa: CASNFGGGASEQYF
j_call: TRBJ2-3; v_call: TRBV3-1; cdr3_aa: CASSHMHQSTDTQYF
j_call: TRBJ1-5; v_call: TRBV19; cdr3_aa: CASRSTGGDQPQHF
j_call: TRBJ2-7; v_call: TRBV20-1; cdr3_aa: CSAPGGGGTESYEQYF
j_call: TRBJ1-3; v_call: TRBV2; cdr3_aa: CASSHDIHDISGNTIYF
j_call: TRBJ2-7; v_call: TRBV15; cdr3_aa: CATSGGRGSSYGQYF
j_call: TRBJ1-6; v_call: TRBV11-2; cdr3_aa: CASSSQVTSSYNSPLHF
j_call: TRBJ2-7; v_call: TRBV7-2; cdr3_aa: CASREDGSYEQYF
j_call: TRBJ1-1; v_call: TRBV27; cdr3_aa: CASSLSGQGDWTEAFF
j_call: TRBJ2-5; v_call: TRBV20-1; cdr3_aa: CSAGGPGLVF
j_call: TRBJ2-1; v_call: TRBV12-3/TRBV12-4; cdr3_aa: CASGLELEQFF
j_call: TRBJ2-5; v_call: TRBV20-1; cdr3_aa: CSARSIQETQYF
j_call: TRBJ2-7; v_call: TRBV7-9; cdr3_aa: CASSNLGQGYHEQYF
j_call: TRBJ2-7; v_call: TRBV7-8; cdr3_aa: CASSFGGGGYEQYF
j_call: TRBJ1-2; v_call: TRBV19; cdr3_aa: CATDGVYGYTF
j_call: TRBJ1-1; v_call: TRBV12-3/TRBV12-4; cdr3_aa: CASSSRTVNTEAFF
j_call: TRBJ2-7; v_call: TRBV2; cdr3_aa: CASSEGLAGDGAF
j_call: TRBJ2-6; v_call: TRBV25-1; cdr3_aa: CASSELDSFPGANVLTF
j_call: TRBJ1-1; v_call: TRBV5-4; cdr3_aa: CASSKVVGTEAFF
j_call: TRBJ2-2; v_call: TRBV29-1; cdr3_aa: CSVRGPGSVTGELFF
j_call: TRBJ2-7; v_call: TRBV5-1; cdr3_aa: CASSLTGRPSYEQYF
j_call: TRBJ2-7; v_call: TRBV4-1; cdr3_aa: CASSQEAGGSYEQYF
j_call: TRBJ1-4; v_call: TRBV6-6; cdr3_aa: CASSYSREKLFF
j_call: TRBJ2-7; v_call: TRBV2; cdr3_aa: CRGGHEQYF
j_call: TRBJ2-7; v_call: TRBV9; cdr3_aa: CASSVEPGPPYEQYF
j_call: TRBJ2-2; v_call: TRBV24-1; cdr3_aa: CATSDYKATGELFF
j_call: TRBJ2-7; v_call: TRBV2; cdr3_aa: CASRPRGDEQYF
j_call: TRBJ2-1; v_call: TRBV15; cdr3_aa: CATSRAGTGDFWEQFF
j_call: TRBJ2-2; v_call: TRBV7-2; cdr3_aa: CASTPPASLPGELFF
j_call: TRBJ1-5; v_call: TRBV5-6; cdr3_aa: CASSLAVDQPQHF
j_call: TRBJ2-7; v_call: TRBV9; cdr3_aa: CASSVGSYAYEQYF
j_call: TRBJ2-7; v_call: TRBV24-1; cdr3_aa: CATEASSYEQYF
j_call: TRBJ2-5; v_call: TRBV2; cdr3_aa: CASSEVEGGVVETQYF
j_call: TRBJ2-1; v_call: TRBV29-1; cdr3_aa: CSVYVSYNEQFF